This T cell receptor (beta chain) was recovered during a study of beta chain features in type 1 diabetes. Whole-study results and caveats: Type 1 diabetes patients had moderately but significantly shorter TCRB CDR3s in all four CD4+ subsets. Any PCR bias toward short templates would affect both groups alike. Sampled from patients, naive, central memory and Treg TCRB repertoires appeared more similar than those sampled from healthy donors.

The ends were cut back, 1 base at V and 5 bases at J, with 8 bases in the middle. This CDR3 has 13 amino acids. CDR1 is SEHNR and CDR2 is FQNEAQ in the germline V gene (reference sequence). What was sequenced were expressed TCRB transcripts, since all of the isolated RNA had been reverse transcribed. Sequencing used immunoSEQ multiplex PCR; TCRdb keeps in-frame clones, though not all of them. The sample has 600,000 or so clones; around 12% are singletons. CD4+ naive, central memory, regulatory and stem cell-like memory subsets were isolated by sorting on CD45RO/CCR7/CD25/CD127/CD95/CD27. As for this clone: Its target is unknown.

The sequencing input was naive CD4+ T cells from blood. The TCR sequence derives from a man in his thirties or forties with type 1 diabetes. This chain links TRBV7-9 with TRBJ2-5; D remains unclear. CDR3 residues: CASSLDGLETQYF. The CDR3 DNA follows: TGTGCCAGCAGCTTAGATGGATTGGAGACCCAGTACTTC.